The entry below gives a single T cell receptor (beta chain) sequence along with its context. Its matching antigen is unknown. This CDR3 spans 11 amino acids. Trimming removed 11 bases at V and 1 base at J, with 8 bases between. Per the germline V gene, CDR1 is LNHDA and CDR2 is SQIVND (reference sequence). The source of the sample is a study of T cells after posttransplantation cyclophosphamide. Busulfan-fludarabine conditioning, marrow transplant, and cyclophosphamide on days +3 and +4 were administered. Study results and caveats: After PTCy, TRB diversity resembled that of CNI/methotrexate controls.

The repertoire was sequenced with immunoSEQ multiplex PCR; TCRdb's copy has only in-frame clones and lacks some. The data contain 15,000 or so clones, roughly nine tenths of them seen just once; the ten biggest clones take up 0.5% to 0.55%. This chain uses TRBV19 with TRBJ2-5, with D perhaps TRBD2 (6 bases). The source material was CD4+ T cells sorted from blood, sampled after allogeneic stem cell transplant with posttransplant cyclophosphamide. The TCR comes from a male patient in his sixties or seventies who received an allogeneic stem cell transplant from a related donor and was CMV-positive. Some T cells may originate from the graft donor. This CDR3 is CASRGQETQYF. Here the CDR3 DNA reads TGTGCCTCGCGGGGCCAAGAGACCCAGTACTTC.